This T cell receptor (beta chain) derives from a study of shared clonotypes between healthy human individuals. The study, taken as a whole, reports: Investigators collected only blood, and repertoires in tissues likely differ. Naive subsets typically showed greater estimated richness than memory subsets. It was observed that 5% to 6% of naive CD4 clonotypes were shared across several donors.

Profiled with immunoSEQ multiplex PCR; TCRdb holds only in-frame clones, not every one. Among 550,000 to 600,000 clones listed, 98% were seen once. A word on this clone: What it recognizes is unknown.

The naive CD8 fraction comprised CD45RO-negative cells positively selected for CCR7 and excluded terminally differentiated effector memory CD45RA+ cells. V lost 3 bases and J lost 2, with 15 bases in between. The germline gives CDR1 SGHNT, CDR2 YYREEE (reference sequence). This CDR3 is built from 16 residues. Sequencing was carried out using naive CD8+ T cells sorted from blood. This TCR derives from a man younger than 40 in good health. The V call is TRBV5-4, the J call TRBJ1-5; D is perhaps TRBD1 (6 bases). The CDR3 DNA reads TGTGCCAGCAGCTACCAGACAGGCTTCGGCAATCAGCCCCAGCATTTT. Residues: CASSYQTGFGNQPQHF.